This T cell receptor beta chain comes out of a study of cytomegalovirus exposure and HLA in healthy donors. The wider study: In terms of ancestry, the Caucasian-associated cluster contained around 79% of the roughly 400 genotyped donors. Findings and caveats of the study: By HLA locus, TCR association rates varied in a later analysis, with DRB1 showing the most and HLA-C the fewest. An analysis that was carried out later associated approximately 17,000 TCR beta sequences with HLA alleles at 0.05 false discovery rate.

Amplification used 60 Vbeta primers and 13 Jbeta primers. Using immunoSEQ multiplex PCR, the repertoire was profiled, and TCRdb retains in-frame clones only, with some absent. The sample consists of about 62,000 clones, 60% to 80% of them appearing once. In germline, CDR1 is MNHEY, CDR2 SMNVEV (reference sequence). The length of the CDR3 is 15 residues. The J segment lost 1 base and the V segment lost 4 bases, leaving 0 bases of the junction unmatched. As regards this clone: Its antigen is undetermined.

V and J are TRBV27 and TRBJ2-3; 12 bases agree with TRBD2. The TCR sequence derives from a man in his sixties in good health and CMV-seropositive. The sequencing input was PBMCs. The CDR3 spells CASSWTSGGTDTQYF. CDR3 DNA: TGTGCCAGCAGTTGGACTAGCGGGGGCACAGATACGCAGTATTTT.